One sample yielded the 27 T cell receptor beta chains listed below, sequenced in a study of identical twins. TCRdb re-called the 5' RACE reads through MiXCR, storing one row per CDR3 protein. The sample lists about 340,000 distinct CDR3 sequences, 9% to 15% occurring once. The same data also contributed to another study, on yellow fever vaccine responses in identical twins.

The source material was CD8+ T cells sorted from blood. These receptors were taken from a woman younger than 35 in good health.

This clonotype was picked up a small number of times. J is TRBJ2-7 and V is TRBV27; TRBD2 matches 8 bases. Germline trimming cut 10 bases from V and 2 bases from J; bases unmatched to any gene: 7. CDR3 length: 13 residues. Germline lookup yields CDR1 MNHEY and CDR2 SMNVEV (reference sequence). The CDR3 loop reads CATGGAGAYEQYF. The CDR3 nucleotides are TGTGCCACCGGGGGGGCAGGGGCCTACGAGCAGTACTTC.

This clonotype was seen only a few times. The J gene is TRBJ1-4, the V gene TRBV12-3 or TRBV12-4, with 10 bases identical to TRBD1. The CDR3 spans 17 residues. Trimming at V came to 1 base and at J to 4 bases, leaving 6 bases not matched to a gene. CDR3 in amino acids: CASSLGDRGHYNEKLFF. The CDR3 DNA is TGTGCCAGCAGTTTAGGGGACAGGGGCCACTATAATGAAAAACTGTTTTTT.

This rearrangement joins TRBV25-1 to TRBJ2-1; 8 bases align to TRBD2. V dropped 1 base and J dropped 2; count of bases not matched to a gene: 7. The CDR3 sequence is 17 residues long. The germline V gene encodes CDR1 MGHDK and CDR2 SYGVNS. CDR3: CASSESASGRAYNEQFF. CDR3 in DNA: TGTGCCAGCAGTGAATCGGCGAGCGGGAGAGCCTACAATGAGCAGTTCTTC.

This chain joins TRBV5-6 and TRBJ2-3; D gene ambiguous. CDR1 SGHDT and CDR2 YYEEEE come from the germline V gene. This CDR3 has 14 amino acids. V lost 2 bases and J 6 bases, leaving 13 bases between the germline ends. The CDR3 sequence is CASSLGQTWDTQYF. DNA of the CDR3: TGTGCCAGCAGCTTAGGGCAGACCTGGGATACGCAGTATTTT.

This chain's CDR3 is CASSPGTPYEQYV. Here the CDR3 DNA reads TGTGCCAGCAGCCCAGGGACACCCTACGAGCAGTACGTC. The chain joins TRBV11-2 to TRBJ2-7, with D tentatively TRBD1 (6 bases). The V gene lost 5 bases and the J gene lost 2 bases, with 10 bases spanning the gap. Per germline, CDR1 SGHAT and CDR2 FQNNGV. The CDR3 runs 13 residues.

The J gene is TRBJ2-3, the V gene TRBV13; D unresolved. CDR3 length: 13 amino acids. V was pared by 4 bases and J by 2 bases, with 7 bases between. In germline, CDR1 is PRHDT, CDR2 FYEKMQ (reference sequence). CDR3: CASSSDDTDTQYF. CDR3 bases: TGTGCCAGCAGCTCAGACGACACAGATACGCAGTATTTT.

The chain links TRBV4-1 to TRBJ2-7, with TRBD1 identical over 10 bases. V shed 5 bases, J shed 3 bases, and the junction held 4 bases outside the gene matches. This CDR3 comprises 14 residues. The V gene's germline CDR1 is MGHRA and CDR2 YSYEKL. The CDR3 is CASSTGQGFYEQYF. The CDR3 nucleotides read TGCGCCAGCAGCACGGGACAGGGGTTCTACGAGCAGTACTTC.

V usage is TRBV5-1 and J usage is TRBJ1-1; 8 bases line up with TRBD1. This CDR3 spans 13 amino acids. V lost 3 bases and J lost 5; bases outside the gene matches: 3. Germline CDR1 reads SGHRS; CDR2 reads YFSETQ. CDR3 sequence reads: CASSWTGMTEAFF. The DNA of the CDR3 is TGCGCCAGCAGCTGGACAGGGATGACTGAAGCTTTCTTT. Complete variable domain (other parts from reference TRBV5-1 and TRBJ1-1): KAGVTQTPRYLIKTRGQQVTLSCSPISGHRSVSWYQQTPGQGLQFLFEYFSETQRNKGNFPGRFSGRQFSNSRSEMNVSTLELGDSALYLCASSWTGMTEAFFGQGTRLTVV.

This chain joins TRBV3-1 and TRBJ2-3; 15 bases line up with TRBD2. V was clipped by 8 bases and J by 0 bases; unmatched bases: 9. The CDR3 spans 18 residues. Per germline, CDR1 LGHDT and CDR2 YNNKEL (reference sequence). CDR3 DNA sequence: TGTGCCAGCCGAGATATGGGACTAGCGGGGGGAAGCACAGATACGCAGTATTTT. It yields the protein CASRDMGLAGGSTDTQYF.

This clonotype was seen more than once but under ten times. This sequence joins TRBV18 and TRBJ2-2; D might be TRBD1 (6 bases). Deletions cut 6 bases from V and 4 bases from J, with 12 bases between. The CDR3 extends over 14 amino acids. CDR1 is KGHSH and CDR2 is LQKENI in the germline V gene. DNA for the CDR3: TGTGCCAGCTCCAACACAGGGTCCACCGGGGAGCTGTTTTTT. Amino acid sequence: CASSNTGSTGELFF.

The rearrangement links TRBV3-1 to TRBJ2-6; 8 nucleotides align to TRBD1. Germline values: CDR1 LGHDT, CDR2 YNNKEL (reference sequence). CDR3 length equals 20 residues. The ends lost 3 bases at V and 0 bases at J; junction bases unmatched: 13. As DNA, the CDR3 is TGTGCCAGCAGCCACCGGGGGAACAGGGGGTTACCCTCTGGGGCCAACGTCCTGACTTTC. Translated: CASSHRGNRGLPSGANVLTF.

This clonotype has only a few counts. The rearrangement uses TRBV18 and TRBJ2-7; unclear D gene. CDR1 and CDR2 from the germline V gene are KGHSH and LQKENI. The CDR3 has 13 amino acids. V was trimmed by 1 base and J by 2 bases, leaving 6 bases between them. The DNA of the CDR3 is TGTGCCAGCTCACCACGTGCGGCCTACGAGCAGTACTTC. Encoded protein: CASSPRAAYEQYF.

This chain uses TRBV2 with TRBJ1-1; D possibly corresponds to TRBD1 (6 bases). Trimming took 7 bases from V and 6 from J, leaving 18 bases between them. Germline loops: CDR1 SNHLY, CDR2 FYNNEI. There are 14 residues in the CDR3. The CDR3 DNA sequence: TGTGCCAGCATACCCCCGCAGGGGCAGGCTGAAGCTTTCTTT. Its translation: CASIPPQGQAEAFF. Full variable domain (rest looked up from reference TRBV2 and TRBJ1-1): EPEVTQTPSHQVTQMGQEVILRCVPISNHLYFYWYRQILGQKVEFLVSFYNNEISEKSEIFDDQFSVERPDGSNFTLKIRSTKLEDSAMYFCASIPPQGQAEAFFGQGTRLTVV.

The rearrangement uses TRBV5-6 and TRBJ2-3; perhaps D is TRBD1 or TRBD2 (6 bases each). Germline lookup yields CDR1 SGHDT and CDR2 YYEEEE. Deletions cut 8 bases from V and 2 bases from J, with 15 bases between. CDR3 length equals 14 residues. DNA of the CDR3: TGTGCCAGGGGCCCCGGGGGCTTCACAGATACGCAGTATTTT. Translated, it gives CARGPGGFTDTQYF. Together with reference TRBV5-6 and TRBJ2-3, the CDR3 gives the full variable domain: DAGVTQSPTHLIKTRGQQVTLRCSPKSGHDTVSWYQQALGQGPQFIFQYYEEEERQRGNFPDRFSGHQFPNYSSELNVNALLLGDSALYLCARGPGGFTDTQYFGPGTRLTVL.

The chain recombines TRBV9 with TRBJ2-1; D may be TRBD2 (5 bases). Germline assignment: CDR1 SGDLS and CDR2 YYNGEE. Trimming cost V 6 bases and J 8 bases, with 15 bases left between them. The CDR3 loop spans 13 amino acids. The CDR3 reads CASNRGLVHEQFF. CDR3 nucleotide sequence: TGTGCCAGCAACCGCGGGCTAGTCCATGAGCAGTTCTTC.

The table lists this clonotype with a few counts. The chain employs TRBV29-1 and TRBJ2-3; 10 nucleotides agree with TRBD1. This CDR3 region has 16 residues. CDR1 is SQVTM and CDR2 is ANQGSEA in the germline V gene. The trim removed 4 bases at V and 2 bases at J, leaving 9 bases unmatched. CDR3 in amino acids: CSVGGQGFDPTDTQYF. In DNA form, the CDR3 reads TGCAGCGTTGGGGGACAGGGGTTTGATCCCACAGATACGCAGTATTTT.

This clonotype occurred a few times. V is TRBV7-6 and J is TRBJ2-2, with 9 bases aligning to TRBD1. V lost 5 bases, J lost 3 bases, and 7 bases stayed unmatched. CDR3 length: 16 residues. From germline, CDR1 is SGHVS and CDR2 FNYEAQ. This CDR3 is CASSSTGGAYTGELFF. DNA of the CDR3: TGTGCCAGCAGCAGCACAGGGGGCGCGTACACCGGGGAGCTGTTTTTT.

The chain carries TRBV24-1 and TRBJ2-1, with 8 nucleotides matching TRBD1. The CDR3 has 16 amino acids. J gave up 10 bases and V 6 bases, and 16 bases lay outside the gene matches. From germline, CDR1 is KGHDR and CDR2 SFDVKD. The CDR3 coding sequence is TGTGCCACCAGTCGGTTTGGGACAGGTTCTTTAGACGAGCAGTTCTTC. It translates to CATSRFGTGSLDEQFF.

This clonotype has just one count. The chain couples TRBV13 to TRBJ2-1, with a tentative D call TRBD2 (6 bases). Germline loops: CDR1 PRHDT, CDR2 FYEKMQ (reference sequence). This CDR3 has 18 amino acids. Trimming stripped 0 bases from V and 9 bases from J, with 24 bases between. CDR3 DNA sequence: TGTGCCAGCAGCTTAGGCCTAGCGTCGGGGCTGATAGTAGGTGAGCAGTTCTTC. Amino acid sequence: CASSLGLASGLIVGEQFF.

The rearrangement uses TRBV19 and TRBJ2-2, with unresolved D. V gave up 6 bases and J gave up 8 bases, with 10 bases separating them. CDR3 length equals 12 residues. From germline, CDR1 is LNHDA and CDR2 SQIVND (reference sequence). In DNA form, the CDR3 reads TGTGCCAGTAGCCGAATTCGGGGGGAGCTGTTTTTT. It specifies CASSRIRGELFF.

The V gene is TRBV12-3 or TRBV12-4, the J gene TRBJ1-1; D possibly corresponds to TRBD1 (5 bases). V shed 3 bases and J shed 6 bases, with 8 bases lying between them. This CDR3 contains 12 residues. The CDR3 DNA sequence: TGTGCCAGCAGTTTTGGGGCCCCTGAAGCTTTCTTT. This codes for CASSFGAPEAFF.

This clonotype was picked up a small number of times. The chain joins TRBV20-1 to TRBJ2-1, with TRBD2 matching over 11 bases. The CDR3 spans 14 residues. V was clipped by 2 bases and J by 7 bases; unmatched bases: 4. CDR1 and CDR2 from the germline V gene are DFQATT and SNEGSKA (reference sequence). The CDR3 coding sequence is TGCAGTGCTAGACTAGCGGGAGGTAGGAATGAGCAGTTCTTC. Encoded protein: CSARLAGGRNEQFF.

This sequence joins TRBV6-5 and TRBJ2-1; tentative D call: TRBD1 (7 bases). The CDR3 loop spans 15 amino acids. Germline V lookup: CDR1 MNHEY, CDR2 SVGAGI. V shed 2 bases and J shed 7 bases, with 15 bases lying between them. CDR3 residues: CASSYGAGGLNEQFF. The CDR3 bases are TGTGCCAGCAGTTACGGGGCAGGGGGGCTTAATGAGCAGTTCTTC.

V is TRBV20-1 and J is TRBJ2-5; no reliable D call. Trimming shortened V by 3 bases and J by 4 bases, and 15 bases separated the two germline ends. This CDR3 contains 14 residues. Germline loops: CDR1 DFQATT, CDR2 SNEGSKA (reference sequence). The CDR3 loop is CSASFGLGRETQYF. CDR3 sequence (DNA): TGCAGTGCTAGTTTTGGGTTGGGTAGAGAGACCCAGTACTTC.

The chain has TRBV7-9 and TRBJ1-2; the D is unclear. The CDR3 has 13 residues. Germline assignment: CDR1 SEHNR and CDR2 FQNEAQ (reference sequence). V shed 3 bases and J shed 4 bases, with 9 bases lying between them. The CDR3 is CASSLVGLYGYTF. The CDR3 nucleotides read TGTGCCAGCAGCTTGGTTGGGCTCTATGGCTACACCTTC.

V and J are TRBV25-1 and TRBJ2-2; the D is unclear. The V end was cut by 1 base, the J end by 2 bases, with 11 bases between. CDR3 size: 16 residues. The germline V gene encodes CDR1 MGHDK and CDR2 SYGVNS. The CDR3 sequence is CASSESPLANTGELFF. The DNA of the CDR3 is TGTGCCAGCAGTGAATCCCCTCTCGCCAACACCGGGGAGCTGTTTTTT. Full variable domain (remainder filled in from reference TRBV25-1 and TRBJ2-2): EADIYQTPRYLVIGTGKKITLECSQTMGHDKMYWYQQDPGMELHLIHYSYGVNSTEKGDLSSESTVSRIRTEHFPLTLESARPSHTSQYLCASSESPLANTGELFFGEGSRLTVL.

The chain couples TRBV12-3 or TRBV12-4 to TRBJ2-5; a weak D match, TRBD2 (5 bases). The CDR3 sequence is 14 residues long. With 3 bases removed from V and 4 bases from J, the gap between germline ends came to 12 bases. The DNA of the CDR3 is TGTGCCAGCAGTTTGGAACTAGTAGCAGAGACCCAGTACTTC. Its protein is CASSLELVAETQYF.